This T cell receptor (beta chain) is drawn from a study of monozygotic twins with inflammatory bowel disease. Added by template switching were UMIs that each held a 6-nucleotide sample barcode. Following a re-call of the 5' RACE reads, TCRdb has one entry per CDR3 protein and lacks DNA. The sample table includes about 380,000 distinct CDR3 sequences. Germline V gene data show CDR1 as GTSNPN and CDR2 as SVGIG (reference sequence). This CDR3 region has 11 residues. The chain links TRBV30 to TRBJ2-3. The sequenced sample was blood. The source is a human donor with ulcerative colitis or Crohn's disease, or a healthy co-twin of an affected twin (not recorded which). CDR3 amino acids: CAWGDTDTQYF.